This T cell receptor (beta chain) derives from a study of shared clonotypes between healthy human individuals. About the research overall: Per donor, CD8 memory used one plate, CD8 naive used two, CD4 memory used three and CD4 naive used three. General observations from the study: Shared clonotypes: about 5% naive CD4, 3% to 3.5% naive CD8, 2.3% memory CD4, 0.35% to 0.5% memory CD8. In contrast to clonotypes shared by all four donors, non-shared clonotypes had lower generation probabilities.

Each cell subset's genomic DNA was divided evenly among several immunoSEQ plates. Libraries were prepared by immunoSEQ multiplex PCR; TCRdb keeps only in-frame clonotypes and omits some of them. The profile covers roughly 2 million clones, with almost 96% appearing a single time and 0.1% to 0.15% taken by the ten largest. A note on this clone: Its antigen is unknown.

Deletions cut 3 bases from V and 4 bases from J, with 15 bases between. Germline lookup yields CDR1 KGHSH and CDR2 LQKENI. This CDR3 is 15 amino acids long. The receptor was isolated from a man aged 18 to 35 in good health. The chain joins TRBV18 to TRBJ1-1; no definite D call. The source material was naive CD4+ T cells sorted from blood. Subset given: CD45RA+ positively selected. CDR3 DNA: TGTGCCAGCTCACCTACGACAAACCCCAGCACTGAAGCTTTCTTT. It yields the protein CASSPTTNPSTEAFF.